The 17 T cell receptor beta chains reported below all come from one sample, sequenced in a study of CD8 T cells in Susac syndrome. With random hexamers, roughly 0.45 to 1 ug RNA was reverse transcribed. MiXCR was run by TCRdb on the immunoSEQ multiplex PCR reads, yielding one entry per CDR3 protein. The table has approximately 160,000 distinct CDR3 sequences, about 96% seen once. The sequenced sample was CD4+ T cells from PBMCs. These receptors were obtained from a human donor with Susac syndrome.

The chain uses TRBV12-3 or TRBV12-4 and TRBJ2-5; no firm D call. Trimming removed 5 bases at V and 1 base at J, with 11 bases between. This CDR3 comprises 14 residues. The CDR3 DNA follows: TGTGCCAGCAGTCCGTATGAAGGCCAAGAGACCCAGTACTTC. This sequence encodes CASSPYEGQETQYF.

The rearrangement uses TRBV29-1 and TRBJ1-2; 7 positions match TRBD1. The CDR3 contains 13 residues. Trimming cost V 4 bases and J 0 bases; bases outside gene matches: 2. CDR1 SQVTM and CDR2 ANQGSEA come from the germline V gene. The CDR3 bases are TGCAGCGTTGGACAGGGTACTAACTATGGCTACACCTTC. Translated: CSVGQGTNYGYTF.

This chain links TRBV5-4 with TRBJ2-7; 9 nucleotides line up with TRBD1. Germline assignment: CDR1 SGHNT and CDR2 YYREEE (reference sequence). The trim removed 1 base at V and 2 bases at J, leaving 7 bases unmatched. The CDR3 spans 16 residues. Here the CDR3 reads CASSLPGTGPAYEQYF. Written as DNA, the CDR3 is TGTGCCAGCAGCTTGCCGGGGACAGGGCCTGCCTACGAGCAGTACTTC. The full variable domain, with the rest looked up from reference TRBV5-4 and TRBJ2-7, is ETGVTQSPTHLIKTRGQQVTLRCSSQSGHNTVSWYQQALGQGPQFIFQYYREEENGRGNFPPRFSGLQFPNYSSELNVNALELDDSALYLCASSLPGTGPAYEQYFGPGTRLTVT.

The chain carries TRBV14 and TRBJ2-3; D perhaps matches TRBD2 (6 bases). Trimming cost V 4 bases and J 4 bases, with 15 bases left between them. CDR3 length equals 15 residues. The germline gives CDR1 SGHDN, CDR2 FVKESK. The CDR3 protein is CASSPVGSPADTQYF. The CDR3 DNA is TGTGCCAGCAGCCCCGTCGGGAGTCCGGCAGATACGCAGTATTTT. The whole variable domain, remainder taken from reference TRBV14 and TRBJ2-3, is EAGVTQFPSHSVIEKGQTVTLRCDPISGHDNLYWYRRVMGKEIKFLLHFVKESKQDESGMPNNRFLAERTGGTYSTLKVQPAELEDSGVYFCASSPVGSPADTQYFGPGTRLTVL.

The rearrangement uses TRBV15 and TRBJ2-1; maybe TRBD2 (6 bases). Germline loops: CDR1 LNHNV, CDR2 YYDKDF (reference sequence). V was trimmed by 5 bases and J by 4 bases, leaving 21 bases between them. CDR3 length: 17 amino acids. The CDR3 nucleotides read TGTGCCACCAGCGGTAGCGAGGGAGGAGTCGGGTACAATGAGCAGTTCTTC. Encoded protein: CATSGSEGGVGYNEQFF.

V gene TRBV15 combines with J gene TRBJ2-7; D possibly corresponds to TRBD2 (6 bases). The CDR3 length is 16 residues. Germline assignment: CDR1 LNHNV and CDR2 YYDKDF (reference sequence). The germline V and J ends were trimmed by 1 base and 2 bases, with 15 bases remaining between them. CDR3 sequence: CATSRVGRAGTYEQYF. CDR3 DNA: TGTGCCACCAGCAGAGTGGGGAGAGCGGGTACCTACGAGCAGTACTTC.

V is TRBV29-1 and J is TRBJ1-1; D gene ambiguous. V was clipped by 6 bases and J by 3 bases, with 11 bases between them. Germline assignment: CDR1 SQVTM and CDR2 ANQGSEA. The CDR3 runs 12 residues. The CDR3 nucleotides are TGCAGCGTCCTTAGGACGGACACTGAAGCTTTCTTT. Translated, it gives CSVLRTDTEAFF.

The chain couples TRBV18 to TRBJ2-4; D is tentatively TRBD1 or TRBD2 (5 bases each). This CDR3 has 14 residues. V was trimmed by 5 bases and J by 7 bases, leaving 15 bases between them. Germline V gene data show CDR1 as KGHSH and CDR2 as LQKENI. The CDR3 region is CASSVTGTSNIQYF. In DNA, the CDR3 is TGTGCCAGCTCAGTAACCGGGACCTCCAACATTCAGTACTTC.

This chain joins TRBV20-1 and TRBJ2-1; TRBD2 agrees at 8 bases. The germline gives CDR1 DFQATT, CDR2 SNEGSKA (reference sequence). This CDR3 spans 16 amino acids. Germline trimming cut 6 bases from V and 9 bases from J; bases unmatched to any gene: 19. The CDR3 DNA reads as TGCAGTGCGGACCCCGGAGGACTAGCTAATCGCGGTGAGCAGTTCTTC. Residues: CSADPGGLANRGEQFF.

This chain links TRBV9 with TRBJ2-5; unclear D gene. The V end lost 3 bases, the J end lost 0 bases, and 3 bases lay between the germline ends. CDR1 is SGDLS and CDR2 is YYNGEE in the germline V gene. The CDR3 is made up of 12 amino acids. CDR3 region: CASSENQETQYF. The CDR3 DNA reads as TGTGCCAGCAGCGAGAACCAAGAGACCCAGTACTTC.

The genes are TRBV4-1 and TRBJ1-2; 7 positions match TRBD1. V lost 5 bases, J lost 3 bases, and 6 bases stayed unmatched. CDR1 is MGHRA and CDR2 is YSYEKL in the germline V gene. The length of the CDR3 is 14 residues. Written as DNA, the CDR3 is TGCGCCAGCAGCTCGAGCGGGACAGACTATGGCTACACCTTC. This translates into CASSSSGTDYGYTF.

There are a few counts of this clonotype. The rearrangement uses TRBV5-4 and TRBJ2-5; D unresolved. This CDR3 is built from 12 residues. V was cut by 2 bases and J by 5 bases, with 7 bases left in between. Germline assignment: CDR1 SGHNT and CDR2 YYREEE (reference sequence). Written as DNA, the CDR3 is TGTGCCAGCAGCTTTGGTGGGGAGACCCAGTACTTC. Encoded protein: CASSFGGETQYF. Together with reference TRBV5-4 and TRBJ2-5, the CDR3 gives the full variable domain: ETGVTQSPTHLIKTRGQQVTLRCSSQSGHNTVSWYQQALGQGPQFIFQYYREEENGRGNFPPRFSGLQFPNYSSELNVNALELDDSALYLCASSFGGETQYFGPGTRLLVL.

The chain couples TRBV7-2 to TRBJ1-2; a possible D gene is TRBD1 (6 bases). The V end lost 5 bases, the J end lost 3 bases, and 13 bases lay between the germline ends. The CDR3 runs 14 residues. Germline CDR1 SGHTA, CDR2 FQGNSA. CDR3 protein: CASSQRQVYYGYTF. The CDR3 nucleotides read TGTGCCAGCAGCCAGCGACAGGTCTACTATGGCTACACCTTC. Full variable domain (missing parts from reference TRBV7-2 and TRBJ1-2): GAGVSQSPSNKVTEKGKDVELRCDPISGHTALYWYRQSLGQGLEFLIYFQGNSAPDKSGLPSDRFSAERTGGSVSTLTIQRTQQEDSAVYLCASSQRQVYYGYTFGSGTRLTVV.

The rearrangement uses TRBV29-1 and TRBJ2-1; the match to TRBD2 covers 7 bases. The V gene end was trimmed by 4 bases and the J gene end by 6 bases; junction bases not matched to a gene: 3. CDR1 and CDR2 from the germline V gene are SQVTM and ANQGSEA. The CDR3 is 12 residues long. This chain's CDR3 is CSVGLAFNEQFF. The CDR3 nucleotides are TGCAGCGTTGGACTAGCTTTCAATGAGCAGTTCTTC.

The V and J genes are TRBV11-2 and TRBJ2-7; 15 bases are a match to TRBD2. This CDR3 is 19 amino acids long. Germline assignment: CDR1 SGHAT and CDR2 FQNNGV. Losses at the gene ends were 4 bases for V and 0 bases for J; bases not matched to a gene: 10. For the CDR3, the DNA is TGTGCCAGCAGCTCGCTTCCCGGGACTAGCGGGGGGCTCTCCTACGAGCAGTACGTC. It encodes CASSSLPGTSGGLSYEQYV.

The chain carries TRBV12-3 or TRBV12-4 and TRBJ1-1; TRBD1 matches 8 bases. This CDR3 is 14 amino acids long. After removal of 3 bases from V and 4 bases from J, the junction contained 4 bases not matched to a gene. The CDR3 is CASSLTGVTTEAFF. The CDR3 region has the DNA TGTGCCAGCAGTTTGACAGGGGTCACCACTGAAGCTTTCTTT.

The rearrangement joins TRBV7-9 to TRBJ1-2; 8 positions agree with TRBD1. Germline CDR1 reads SEHNR; CDR2 reads FQNEAQ (reference sequence). CDR3 size: 17 residues. Losses at the gene ends were 5 bases for V and 6 bases for J; bases not matched to a gene: 17. The CDR3 here is CASSPTTHRGSSDGYTF. DNA for the CDR3: TGTGCCAGCAGCCCCACGACCCACAGGGGGTCGTCGGATGGCTACACCTTC.